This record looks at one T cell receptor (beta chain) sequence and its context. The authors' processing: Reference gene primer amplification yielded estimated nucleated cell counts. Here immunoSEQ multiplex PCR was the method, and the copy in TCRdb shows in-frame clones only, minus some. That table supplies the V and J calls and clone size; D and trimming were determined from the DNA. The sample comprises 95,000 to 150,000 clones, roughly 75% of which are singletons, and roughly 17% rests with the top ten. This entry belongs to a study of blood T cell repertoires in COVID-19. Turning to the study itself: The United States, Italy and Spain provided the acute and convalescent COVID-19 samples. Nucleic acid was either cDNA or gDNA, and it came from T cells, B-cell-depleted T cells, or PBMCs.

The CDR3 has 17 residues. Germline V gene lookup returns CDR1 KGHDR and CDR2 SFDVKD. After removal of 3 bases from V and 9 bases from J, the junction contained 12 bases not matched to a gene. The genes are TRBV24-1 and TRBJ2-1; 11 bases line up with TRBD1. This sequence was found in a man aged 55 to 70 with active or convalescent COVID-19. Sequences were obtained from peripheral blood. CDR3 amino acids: CATSDTLPGTGGGEQFF. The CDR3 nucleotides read TGTGCCACCAGTGATACTCTTCCAGGGACAGGGGGTGGTGAGCAGTTCTTC.